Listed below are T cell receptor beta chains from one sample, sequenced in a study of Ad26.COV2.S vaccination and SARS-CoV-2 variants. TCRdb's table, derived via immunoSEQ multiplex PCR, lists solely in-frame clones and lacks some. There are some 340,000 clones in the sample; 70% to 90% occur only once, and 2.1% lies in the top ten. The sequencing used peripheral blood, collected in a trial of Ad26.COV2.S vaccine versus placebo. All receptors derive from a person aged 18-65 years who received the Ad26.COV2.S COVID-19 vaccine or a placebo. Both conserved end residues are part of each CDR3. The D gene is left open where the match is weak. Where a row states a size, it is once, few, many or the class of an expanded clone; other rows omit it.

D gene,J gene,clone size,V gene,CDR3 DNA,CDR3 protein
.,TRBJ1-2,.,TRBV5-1,TGCGCCAGCAGCTTGGGGACAGCCCTATCCCGAATGAACTATGGCTACACCTTC,CASSLGTALSRMNYGYTF
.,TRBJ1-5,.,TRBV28,TGTGCCAGCAAGGACTCCGATAGCAATCAGCCCCAGCATTTT,CASKDSDSNQPQHF
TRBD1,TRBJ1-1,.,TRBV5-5,TGTGCCAGCAGCAGGGACAGGTTCGAAGCTTTCTTT,CASSRDRFEAFF
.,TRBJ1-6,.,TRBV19,TGTGCCAGTAGTCCAACCCTACAGGGTAGTAATTCACCCCTCCACTTT,CASSPTLQGSNSPLHF
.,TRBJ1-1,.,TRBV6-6,TGTGCCAGCAGTGGAGGGGGGATTAGCACTGAAGCTTTCTTT,CASSGGGISTEAFF
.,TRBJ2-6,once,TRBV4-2,TGTGCCAGCAGCCAAGGAGTACGGACCACTGGGGCCAACGTCCTGACTTTC,CASSQGVRTTGANVLTF
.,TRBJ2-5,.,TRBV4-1,TGCGCCAGCAGCCAAGACCGAAAGACCCAGTACTTC,CASSQDRKTQYF
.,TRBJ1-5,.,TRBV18,TGTGCCAGCTCACCGGCTCCTAATCAGCCCCAGCATTTT,CASSPAPNQPQHF
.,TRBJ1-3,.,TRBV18,TGTGCCAGCTCACAAAACAGGGTTGCAGGAAACACCATATATTTT,CASSQNRVAGNTIYF
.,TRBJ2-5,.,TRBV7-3,TGTGCCAGCAGCTTATCAGGGGGGGAGACCCAGTACTTC,CASSLSGGETQYF